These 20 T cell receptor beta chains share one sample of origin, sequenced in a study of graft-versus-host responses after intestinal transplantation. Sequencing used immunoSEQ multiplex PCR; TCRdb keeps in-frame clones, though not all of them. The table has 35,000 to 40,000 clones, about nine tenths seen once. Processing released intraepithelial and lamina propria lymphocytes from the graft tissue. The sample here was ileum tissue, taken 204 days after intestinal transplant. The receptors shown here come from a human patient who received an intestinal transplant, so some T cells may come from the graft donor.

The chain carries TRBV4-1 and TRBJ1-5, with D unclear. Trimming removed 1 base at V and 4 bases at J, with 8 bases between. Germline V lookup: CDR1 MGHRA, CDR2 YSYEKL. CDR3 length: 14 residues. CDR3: CASSQVAGNQPQHF. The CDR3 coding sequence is TGCGCCAGCAGCCAAGTGGCAGGTAATCAGCCCCAGCATTTT.

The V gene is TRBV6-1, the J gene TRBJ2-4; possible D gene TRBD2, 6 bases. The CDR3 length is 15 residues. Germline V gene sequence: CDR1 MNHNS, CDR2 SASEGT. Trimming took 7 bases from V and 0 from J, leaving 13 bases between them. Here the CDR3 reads CASMGLQLAKNIQYF. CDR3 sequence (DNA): TGTGCCAGCATGGGACTCCAACTAGCCAAAAACATTCAGTACTTC.

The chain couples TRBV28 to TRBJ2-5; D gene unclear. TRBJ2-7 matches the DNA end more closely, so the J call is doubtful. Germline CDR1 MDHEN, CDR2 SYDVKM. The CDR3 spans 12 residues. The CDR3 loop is CASSVRPNEQYF. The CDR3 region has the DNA TGTGCCAGCAGTGTGCGACCTAACGAGCAGTACTTC.

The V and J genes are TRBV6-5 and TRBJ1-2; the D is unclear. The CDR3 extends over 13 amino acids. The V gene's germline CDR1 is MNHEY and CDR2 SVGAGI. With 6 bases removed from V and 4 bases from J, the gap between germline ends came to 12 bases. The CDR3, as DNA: TGTGCCAGCAGACAAGGCCCCTTCTATGGCTACACCTTC. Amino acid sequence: CASRQGPFYGYTF.

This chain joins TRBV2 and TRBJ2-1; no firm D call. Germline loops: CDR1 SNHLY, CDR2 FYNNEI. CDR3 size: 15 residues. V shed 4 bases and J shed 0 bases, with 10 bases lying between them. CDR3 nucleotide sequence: TGTGCCAGCAGTGGGGGTTCGCTCTCCTACAATGAGCAGTTCTTC. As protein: CASSGGSLSYNEQFF.

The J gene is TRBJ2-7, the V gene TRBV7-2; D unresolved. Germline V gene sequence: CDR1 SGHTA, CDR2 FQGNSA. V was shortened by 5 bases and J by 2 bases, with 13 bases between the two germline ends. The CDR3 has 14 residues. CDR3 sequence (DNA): TGTGCCAGCAGCCTGGACGGCTTCACCTACGAGCAGTACTTC. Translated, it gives CASSLDGFTYEQYF.

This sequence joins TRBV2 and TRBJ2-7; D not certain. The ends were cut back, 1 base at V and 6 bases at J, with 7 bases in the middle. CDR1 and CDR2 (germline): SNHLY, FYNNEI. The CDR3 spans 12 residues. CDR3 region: CASSEGRGEQYF. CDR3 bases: TGTGCCAGCAGTGAAGGGAGAGGCGAGCAGTACTTC.

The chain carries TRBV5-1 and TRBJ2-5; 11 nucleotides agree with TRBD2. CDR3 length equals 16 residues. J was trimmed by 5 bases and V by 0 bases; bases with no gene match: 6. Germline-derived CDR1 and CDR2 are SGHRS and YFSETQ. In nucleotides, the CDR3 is TGCGCCAGCAGCTTGGAGAGACTAGCGGGAATCGAGACCCAGTACTTC. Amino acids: CASSLERLAGIETQYF.

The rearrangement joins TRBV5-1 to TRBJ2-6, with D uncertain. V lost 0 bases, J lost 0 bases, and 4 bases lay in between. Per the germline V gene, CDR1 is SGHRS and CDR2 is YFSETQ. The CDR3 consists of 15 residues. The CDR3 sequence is CASSLGSSGANVLTF. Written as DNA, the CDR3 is TGCGCCAGCAGCTTGGGGTCCTCTGGGGCCAACGTCCTGACTTTC.

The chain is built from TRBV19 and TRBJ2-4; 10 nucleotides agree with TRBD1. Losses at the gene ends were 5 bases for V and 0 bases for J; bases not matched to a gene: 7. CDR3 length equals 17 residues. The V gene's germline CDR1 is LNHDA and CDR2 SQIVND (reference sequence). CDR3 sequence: CASSGMGTGVAKNIQYF. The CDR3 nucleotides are TGTGCCAGTAGTGGAATGGGGACAGGGGTAGCCAAAAACATTCAGTACTTC.

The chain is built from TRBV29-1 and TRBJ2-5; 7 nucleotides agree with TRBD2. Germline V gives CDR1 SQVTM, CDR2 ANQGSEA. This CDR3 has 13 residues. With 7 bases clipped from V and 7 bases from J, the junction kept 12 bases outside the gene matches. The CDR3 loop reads CSADRGGGGTQYF. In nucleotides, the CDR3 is TGCAGCGCTGATCGGGGCGGGGGTGGGACCCAGTACTTC.

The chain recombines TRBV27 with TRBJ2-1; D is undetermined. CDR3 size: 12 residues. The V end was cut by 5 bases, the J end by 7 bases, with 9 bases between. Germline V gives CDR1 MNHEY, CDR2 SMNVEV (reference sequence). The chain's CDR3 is CASSLLGNEQFF. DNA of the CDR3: TGTGCCAGCAGTCTGCTAGGGAATGAGCAGTTCTTC.

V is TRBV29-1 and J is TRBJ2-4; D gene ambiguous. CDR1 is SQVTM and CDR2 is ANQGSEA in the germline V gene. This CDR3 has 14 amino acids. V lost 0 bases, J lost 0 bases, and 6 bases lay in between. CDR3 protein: CSVEDGVAKNIQYF. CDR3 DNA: TGCAGCGTTGAAGATGGTGTAGCCAAAAACATTCAGTACTTC.

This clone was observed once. The CDR3 DNA is TGCGCCAGCAGCGGGACTAGTGGGCAAGAGACCCAGTACTTC. Translated: CASSGTSGQETQYF. The chain is built from TRBV5-1 and TRBJ2-5, with 8 bases that match TRBD2. The germline V gene has CDR1 SGHRS and CDR2 YFSETQ. This CDR3 is built from 14 residues. Unmatched junction bases numbered 4, after V lost 4 bases and J lost 2 bases.

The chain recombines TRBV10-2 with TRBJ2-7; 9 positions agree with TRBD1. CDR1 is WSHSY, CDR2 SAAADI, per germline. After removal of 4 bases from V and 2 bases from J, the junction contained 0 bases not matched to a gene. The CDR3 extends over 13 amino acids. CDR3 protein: CASSGDRAYEQYF. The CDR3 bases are TGCGCCAGCAGTGGGGACAGGGCCTACGAGCAGTACTTC.

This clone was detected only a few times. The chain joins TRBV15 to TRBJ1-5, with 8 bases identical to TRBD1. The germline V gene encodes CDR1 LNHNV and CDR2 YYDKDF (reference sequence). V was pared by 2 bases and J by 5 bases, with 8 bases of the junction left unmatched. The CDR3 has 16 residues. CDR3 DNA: TGTGCCACCAGCAGACACAGGGGGGTTATGGATCAGCCCCAGCATTTT. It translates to CATSRHRGVMDQPQHF.

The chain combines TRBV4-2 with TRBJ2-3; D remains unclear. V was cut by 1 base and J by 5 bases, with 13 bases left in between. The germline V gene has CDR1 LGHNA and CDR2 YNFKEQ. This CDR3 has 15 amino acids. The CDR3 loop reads CASSQAPRVGDTQYF. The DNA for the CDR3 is TGTGCCAGCAGCCAAGCCCCCCGGGTTGGAGATACGCAGTATTTT.

This chain's CDR3 is CASSTGPGRANLGLFF. For the CDR3, the DNA is TGTGCCAGCAGCACAGGTCCCGGTCGAGCCAACTTGGGACTGTTTTTT. The genes are TRBV28 and TRBJ1-4, with D possibly being TRBD1 (5 bases). Germline V gives CDR1 MDHEN, CDR2 SYDVKM. Trimming shortened V by 6 bases and J by 13 bases, and 27 bases separated the two germline ends. This CDR3 is built from 16 residues. Complete variable domain (other parts from reference TRBV28 and TRBJ1-4): DVKVTQSSRYLVKRTGEKVFLECVQDMDHENMFWYRQDPGLGLRLIYFSYDVKMKEKGDIPEGYSVSREKKERFSLILESASTNQTSMYLCASSTGPGRANLGLFFGSGTQLSVL.

CDR3 protein: CASTPMVGTDTQYF. The CDR3 coding sequence is TGTGCCAGCACCCCGATGGTGGGCACAGATACGCAGTATTTT. This chain joins TRBV6-1 and TRBJ2-3, with D unclear. CDR1 MNHNS and CDR2 SASEGT come from the germline V gene. V lost 7 bases and J 1 base, leaving 12 bases between the germline ends. The CDR3 covers 14 residues.

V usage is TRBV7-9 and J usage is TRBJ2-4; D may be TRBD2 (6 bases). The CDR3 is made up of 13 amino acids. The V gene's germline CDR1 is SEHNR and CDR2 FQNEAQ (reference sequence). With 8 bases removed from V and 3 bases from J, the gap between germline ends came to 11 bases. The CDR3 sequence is CASSPGVKNIQYF. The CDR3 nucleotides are TGTGCCAGCTCCCCGGGGGTCAAAAACATTCAGTACTTC.